A single sample gave rise to the 7 T cell receptor beta chains below, sequenced in a study of PD-1 blockade in mismatch repair-deficient tumors. Assay: immunoSEQ multiplex PCR; the TCRdb copy retains only in-frame clones and omits some. The sample lists approximately 17,000 clones, roughly 84% occurring once. Here the sequenced sample was PBMCs, taken 22 to 25 weeks after starting pembrolizumab. The receptors stem from an adult with mismatch repair-deficient cancer.

The genes are TRBV7-6 and TRBJ2-5; TRBD1 might be the D (5 bases). V lost 1 base and J lost 7, with 13 bases in between. The CDR3 is 14 amino acids. CDR1 is SGHVS, CDR2 FNYEAQ, per germline. CDR3 sequence reads: CASSLGRGRRTQYF. CDR3 coding DNA: TGTGCCAGCAGCTTAGGAAGGGGTCGAAGGACCCAGTACTTC. The full variable domain, in which reference TRBV7-6 and TRBJ2-5 provide the parts outside the CDR3, is GAGVSQSPRYKVTKRGQDVALRCDPISGHVSLYWYRQALGQGPEFLTYFNYEAQQDKSGLPNDRFSAERPEGSISTLTIQRTEQRDSAMYRCASSLGRGRRTQYFGPGTRLLVL.

The table lists this clone with a few counts. This chain joins TRBV19 and TRBJ2-7; the D gene is possibly TRBD1 (6 bases). Trimming left V 3 bases short and J 4 bases short, with 10 bases between. The CDR3 spans 13 residues. The germline V gene has CDR1 LNHDA and CDR2 SQIVND (reference sequence). The CDR3 is CASSITGLYEQYF. Written as DNA, the CDR3 is TGTGCCAGTAGTATCACAGGGTTATACGAGCAGTACTTC.

The V call is TRBV2, the J call TRBJ2-3; TRBD1 matches 8 bases. V lost 6 bases, J lost 4 bases, and 9 bases stayed unmatched. Germline lookup yields CDR1 SNHLY and CDR2 FYNNEI. The CDR3 is made up of 15 amino acids. CDR3 in DNA: TGTGCCAGCAGAGGGCAGGGGGCGCGGTCAGATACGCAGTATTTT. Translated: CASRGQGARSDTQYF.

The rearrangement uses TRBV29-1 and TRBJ2-1; tentative D call: TRBD2 (6 bases). This CDR3 spans 16 amino acids. Trimming cost V 8 bases and J 2 bases, with 22 bases left between them. Germline CDR1 is SQVTM and CDR2 is ANQGSEA. The CDR3 spells CSSPGRGSGAYNEQFF. CDR3 nucleotide sequence: TGCAGCTCTCCCGGACGGGGTAGCGGCGCCTACAATGAGCAGTTCTTC.

The V call is TRBV28, the J call TRBJ2-5; no reliable D call. The J call may be wrong; the DNA end is better matched by TRBJ2-7. This CDR3 is 14 amino acids long. Germline loops: CDR1 MDHEN, CDR2 SYDVKM. The CDR3 DNA reads TGTGCCAGCAGTTTATTAATCTTATCCTACGAGCAGTACTTC. It translates to CASSLLILSYEQYF.

V gene TRBV7-9 combines with J gene TRBJ2-3; the D gene is possibly TRBD2 (6 bases). Germline-derived CDR1 and CDR2 are SEHNR and FQNEAQ (reference sequence). CDR3 length equals 17 residues. Trimming pared 5 bases from V and 0 bases from J, leaving 18 bases between. Here the CDR3 reads CASSLLASSGSTDTQYF. The CDR3 bases are TGTGCCAGCAGCCTCCTTGCATCCAGCGGGAGCACAGATACGCAGTATTTT.

The rearrangement links TRBV18 to TRBJ2-5; tentative D call: TRBD1 (5 bases). In germline, CDR1 is KGHSH, CDR2 LQKENI. The CDR3 has 14 residues. Between the trimmed V and J ends, which lost 1 base and 1 base, there was a span of 7 bases. CDR3 in DNA: TGTGCCAGCTCACCACAGGGGCTCCAAGAGACCCAGTACTTC. Amino acid sequence: CASSPQGLQETQYF.